This T cell receptor (beta chain) was documented in a study of blood T cell repertoires in COVID-19. Germline CDR1 MDHEN, CDR2 SYDVKM. The CDR3 has 14 amino acids. V lost 6 bases and J lost 3, with 14 bases in between. In the source study's methods: For nucleated cells, counts were estimated from reference gene primer amplification. The repertoire was sequenced with immunoSEQ multiplex PCR; TCRdb's copy has only in-frame clones and lacks some. The V and J calls and clone size are taken from that table; D and trimming were inferred from the DNA. The sample carries about 67,000 clones, nearly 85% recorded once.

The sequence was collected from a human donor in a cohort sampled during active COVID-19. The sample consisted of peripheral blood. The V and J genes are TRBV28 and TRBJ1-2, with unresolved D. The CDR3 reads CASSPSGSHYGYTF. The CDR3 nucleotides read TGTGCCAGCAGCCCCTCCGGGAGCCACTATGGCTACACCTTC.